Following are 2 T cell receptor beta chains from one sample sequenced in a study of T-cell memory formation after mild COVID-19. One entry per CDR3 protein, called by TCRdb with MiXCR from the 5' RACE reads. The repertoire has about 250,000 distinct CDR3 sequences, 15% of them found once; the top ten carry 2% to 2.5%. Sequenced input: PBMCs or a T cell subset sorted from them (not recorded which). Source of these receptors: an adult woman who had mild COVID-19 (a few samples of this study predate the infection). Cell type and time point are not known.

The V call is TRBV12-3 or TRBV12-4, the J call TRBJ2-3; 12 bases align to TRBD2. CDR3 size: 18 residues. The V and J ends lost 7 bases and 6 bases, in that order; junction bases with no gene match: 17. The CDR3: CASTVGRLLAGGRDTQYF. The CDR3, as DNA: TGTGCCAGCACCGTAGGTCGGCTTCTAGCGGGAGGGAGGGATACGCAGTATTTT.

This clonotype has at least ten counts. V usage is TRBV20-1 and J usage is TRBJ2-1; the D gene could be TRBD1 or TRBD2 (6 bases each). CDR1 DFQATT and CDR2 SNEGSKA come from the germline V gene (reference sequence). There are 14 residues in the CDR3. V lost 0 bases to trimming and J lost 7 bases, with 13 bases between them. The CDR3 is CSARDPRRGNEQFF. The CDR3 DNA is TGCAGTGCTAGAGATCCTCGGAGGGGGAATGAGCAGTTCTTC.